The 21 T cell receptor beta chains below were found in one sample sequenced in a study of graft-versus-host responses after intestinal transplantation. These receptors' antigens are unknown. Profiling relied on immunoSEQ multiplex PCR, and the TCRdb table lists in-frame clones only, not all of them. The data show more than 95,000 clones, with 90% seen just once and approximately 0.18% held by the top ten. The source material was unstimulated CD4+ T cells sorted from spleen or lymph node cells, sampled before intestinal transplant. These TCRs come from a human donor who received an intestinal transplant.

This chain connects TRBV5-4 to TRBJ1-2; D perhaps matches TRBD1 (6 bases). Germline V gives CDR1 SGHNT, CDR2 YYREEE (reference sequence). The germline V and J ends were trimmed by 6 bases and 0 bases, with 12 bases remaining between them. The CDR3 totals 14 residues. The CDR3 loop reads CASTSGGANYGYTF. CDR3 bases: TGTGCCAGCACCTCGGGGGGCGCTAACTATGGCTACACCTTC.

This clone came up once. V gene TRBV4-3 combines with J gene TRBJ1-2; no definite D call. Trimming took off 0 bases at V and 6 bases at J, with 11 bases between the two ends. The CDR3 spans 14 residues. Germline-derived CDR1 and CDR2 are LGHNA and YSLEER. CDR3 residues: CASSQDHSGDGYTF. In nucleotides, the CDR3 is TGCGCCAGCAGCCAAGATCACTCTGGTGATGGCTACACCTTC.

The V call is TRBV18, the J call TRBJ1-5; D is perhaps TRBD1 (5 bases). With 5 bases removed from V and 6 bases from J, the gap between germline ends came to 11 bases. The germline gives CDR1 KGHSH, CDR2 LQKENI. The CDR3 is 13 amino acids. This CDR3 reads CASSTDSVQPQHF. The CDR3, as DNA: TGTGCCAGCTCAACCGACAGCGTTCAGCCCCAGCATTTT.

The chain links TRBV30 to TRBJ1-4, with D perhaps TRBD1 (6 bases). Trimming removed 0 bases at V and 7 bases at J, with 6 bases between. This CDR3 has 12 residues. Per germline, CDR1 GTSNPN and CDR2 SVGIG (reference sequence). CDR3 protein: CAWSVQGEKLFF. In DNA form, the CDR3 reads TGTGCCTGGAGTGTACAGGGTGAAAAACTGTTTTTT. Full variable domain (rest looked up from reference TRBV30 and TRBJ1-4): SQTIHQWPATLVQPVGSPLSLECTVEGTSNPNLYWYRQAAGRGLQLLFYSVGIGQISSEVPQNLSASRPQDRQFILSSKKLLLSDSGFYLCAWSVQGEKLFFGSGTQLSVL.

In its sample, this clone was seen once. This sequence joins TRBV5-1 and TRBJ2-5; 7 positions agree with TRBD1. CDR1 and CDR2 (germline): SGHRS, YFSETQ. After removal of 0 bases from V and 5 bases from J, the junction contained 10 bases not matched to a gene. This CDR3 region has 16 residues. The CDR3, as DNA: TGCGCCAGCAGCTTGGAAGCGAGGGGGCTTAGGGAGACCCAGTACTTC. Amino acid sequence: CASSLEARGLRETQYF.

The rearrangement joins TRBV9 to TRBJ2-2; 11 bases are a match to TRBD2. Losses at the gene ends were 0 bases for V and 4 bases for J; bases not matched to a gene: 8. Per germline, CDR1 SGDLS and CDR2 YYNGEE. CDR3 length: 18 amino acids. The CDR3: CASSVAWVAGGPTGELFF. The DNA of the CDR3 is TGTGCCAGCAGCGTAGCTTGGGTAGCGGGAGGGCCCACCGGGGAGCTGTTTTTT.

The chain is built from TRBV28 and TRBJ2-7, with a weak D call TRBD1 (5 bases). The ends were cut back, 5 bases at V and 5 bases at J, with 13 bases in the middle. Germline V gene data show CDR1 as MDHEN and CDR2 as SYDVKM. The CDR3 is 13 amino acids. The CDR3: CASSNRRVHEQYF. In DNA, the CDR3 is TGTGCCAGCAGTAACCGCAGGGTCCACGAGCAGTACTTC.

The genes are TRBV7-9 and TRBJ2-1, with a possible D match to TRBD2 (5 bases). CDR1 is SEHNR, CDR2 FQNEAQ, per germline (reference sequence). The CDR3 spans 17 residues. V was shortened by 3 bases and J by 0 bases, with 15 bases between the two germline ends. The CDR3 spells CASSFGKRISSYNEQFF. CDR3 nucleotides: TGTGCCAGCAGCTTCGGAAAGCGGATCAGCTCCTACAATGAGCAGTTCTTC.

The chain uses TRBV16 and TRBJ1-1; D gene ambiguous. Looked up from germline, CDR1 is KGHSY and CDR2 is FQNENV. The CDR3 runs 14 residues. Between the trimmed V and J ends, which lost 6 bases and 4 bases, there was a span of 15 bases. The CDR3 is CASSQPALTTEAFF. CDR3 coding DNA: TGTGCCAGCAGTCAACCCGCGTTAACCACTGAAGCTTTCTTT.

The CDR3 nucleotides read TGTGCCAGTAGTCGTTGGGACGGAGGGAATGAAAAACTGTTTTTT. Encoded protein: CASSRWDGGNEKLFF. This sequence joins TRBV19 and TRBJ1-4; tentatively, D is TRBD1 (5 bases). Trimming took 5 bases from V and 5 from J, leaving 15 bases between them. Germline V gives CDR1 LNHDA, CDR2 SQIVND (reference sequence). This CDR3 has 15 amino acids. Combining the CDR3 with reference TRBV19 and TRBJ1-4 gives the whole variable domain DGGITQSPKYLFRKEGQNVTLSCEQNLNHDAMYWYRQDPGQGLRLIYYSQIVNDFQKGDIAEGYSVSREKKESFPLTVTSAQKNPTAFYLCASSRWDGGNEKLFFGSGTQLSVL.

This sequence joins TRBV30 and TRBJ1-4, with 8 positions matching TRBD1. This CDR3 comprises 13 residues. The V segment lost 4 bases and the J segment 8 bases; nucleotides outside the gene matches: 6. Germline CDR1 and CDR2: GTSNPN and SVGIG (reference sequence). The CDR3 is CAWTQWTGEKLFF. The CDR3 nucleotides read TGTGCCTGGACCCAGTGGACAGGGGAAAAACTGTTTTTT.

The chain uses TRBV30 and TRBJ1-5; 7 nucleotides line up with TRBD1. Germline V gives CDR1 GTSNPN, CDR2 SVGIG (reference sequence). The CDR3 contains 13 residues. V trimming: 3 bases; J trimming: 5 bases; junction bases outside the gene matches: 4. CDR3 amino acids: CAWSRTGYQPQHF. CDR3 coding DNA: TGTGCCTGGAGCCGGACAGGATATCAGCCCCAGCATTTT.

This chain uses TRBV5-1 with TRBJ2-2; TRBD1 agrees at 7 bases. Per germline, CDR1 SGHRS and CDR2 YFSETQ. The CDR3 is 14 residues long. Trimming took 4 bases from V and 6 from J; bases not matched to a gene: 6. In DNA form, the CDR3 reads TGCGCCAGCAGCCCAGACAGGGTGGCCGGGGAGCTGTTTTTT. Translation: CASSPDRVAGELFF. Based on the CDR3 plus reference TRBV5-1 and TRBJ2-2, the full variable domain is KAGVTQTPRYLIKTRGQQVTLSCSPISGHRSVSWYQQTPGQGLQFLFEYFSETQRNKGNFPGRFSGRQFSNSRSEMNVSTLELGDSALYLCASSPDRVAGELFFGEGSRLTVL.

The chain recombines TRBV5-4 with TRBJ2-1; no definite D call. Trimming took 1 base from V and 7 from J, leaving 9 bases between them. The CDR3 contains 13 residues. CDR1 and CDR2 (germline): SGHNT, YYREEE (reference sequence). CDR3 loop: CASSLLPENEQFF. The CDR3 DNA follows: TGTGCCAGCAGCTTGCTCCCTGAGAATGAGCAGTTCTTC.

This chain joins TRBV6-5 and TRBJ2-7; D is perhaps TRBD2 (5 bases). Trimming removed 0 bases at V and 3 bases at J, with 12 bases between. The CDR3 length is 15 residues. Germline V gene sequence: CDR1 MNHEY, CDR2 SVGAGI. The CDR3 reads CASSYSRAGLYEQYF. In nucleotides, the CDR3 is TGTGCCAGCAGTTACTCGAGGGCGGGTCTCTACGAGCAGTACTTC.

J is TRBJ2-7 and V is TRBV28, with a tentative D call TRBD2 (5 bases). Germline V gene data show CDR1 as MDHEN and CDR2 as SYDVKM. The CDR3 is made up of 15 amino acids. V dropped 5 bases and J dropped 5 bases, with 19 bases sitting between them. CDR3 sequence: CASSPRGSLLHEQYF. CDR3 in DNA: TGTGCCAGCAGTCCCCGGGGATCACTGCTACACGAGCAGTACTTC.

V is TRBV28 and J is TRBJ2-3, with D unresolved. The CDR3 is 15 amino acids. Trimming took 5 bases from V and 2 from J, leaving 14 bases between them. Germline-derived CDR1 and CDR2 are MDHEN and SYDVKM. The CDR3: CASSRQLNPTDTQYF. DNA for the CDR3: TGTGCCAGCAGTCGACAACTGAACCCCACAGATACGCAGTATTTT.

CDR3 coding DNA: TGTGCCAGCAGCCCCTTCTTTTTCACCGGGGAGCTGTTTTTT. The encoded protein is CASSPFFFTGELFF. The chain recombines TRBV28 with TRBJ2-2; D not resolved. Looked up from germline, CDR1 is MDHEN and CDR2 is SYDVKM. V was trimmed by 6 bases and J by 4 bases, leaving 12 bases between them. CDR3 size: 14 residues.

J is TRBJ2-2 and V is TRBV25-1, with D maybe TRBD2 (5 bases). The CDR3 is made up of 14 amino acids. V lost 3 bases, J lost 6 bases, and 11 bases lay in between. Germline V gene data show CDR1 as MGHDK and CDR2 as SYGVNS. The DNA for the CDR3 is TGTGCCAGCAGTGAGAGTCGGGGTCCCGGGGAGCTGTTTTTT. Amino acid sequence: CASSESRGPGELFF. The whole variable domain, filled in from reference TRBV25-1 and TRBJ2-2, reads EADIYQTPRYLVIGTGKKITLECSQTMGHDKMYWYQQDPGMELHLIHYSYGVNSTEKGDLSSESTVSRIRTEHFPLTLESARPSHTSQYLCASSESRGPGELFFGEGSRLTVL.

This chain uses TRBV18 with TRBJ2-4, with a possible D match to TRBD2 (6 bases). In germline, CDR1 is KGHSH, CDR2 LQKENI. V was pared by 2 bases and J by 2 bases, with 16 bases between. CDR3 length: 17 amino acids. In DNA form, the CDR3 reads TGTGCCAGCTCACCAATGATAGCGGACATGACCAAAAACATTCAGTACTTC. It encodes CASSPMIADMTKNIQYF.

The chain combines TRBV4-3 with TRBJ1-1; maybe TRBD1 (5 bases). The germline CDR1 and CDR2 sequences are LGHNA and YSLEER. The CDR3 extends over 14 amino acids. Trimming cost V 0 bases and J 11 bases, with 16 bases left between them. The CDR3 DNA sequence: TGCGCCAGCAGCCAAGATGGGGGGGGAATCTTCGCTTTCTTT. It specifies CASSQDGGGIFAFF.